These 18 T cell receptor beta chains share one sample of origin, sequenced in a study of graft-versus-host responses after intestinal transplantation. Method: immunoSEQ multiplex PCR; TCRdb's copy keeps in-frame clones and lacks some. Altogether about 93,000 clones are present, around 93% being singletons, with the ten largest covering 0.49%. These TCRs are of unknown antigen specificity. The sequencing used unstimulated CD8+ T cells sorted from spleen or lymph node cells, collected before intestinal transplant. The source is a human donor who received an intestinal transplant.

The V and J genes are TRBV19 and TRBJ1-2, with 7 bases lining up with TRBD1. J gave up 8 bases and V 3 bases, and 15 bases lay outside the gene matches. The CDR3 has 16 amino acids. Germline lookup yields CDR1 LNHDA and CDR2 SQIVND (reference sequence). This CDR3 is CASSIPGQTAMGGYTF. DNA of the CDR3: TGTGCCAGTAGTATCCCGGGACAGACAGCTATGGGCGGCTACACCTTC.

The chain joins TRBV19 to TRBJ1-1; TRBD1 might be the D (6 bases). In germline, CDR1 is LNHDA, CDR2 SQIVND (reference sequence). Trimming removed 3 bases at V and 6 bases at J, with 17 bases between. The CDR3 has 15 residues. CDR3: CASSISTQGWAEAFF. The CDR3 DNA follows: TGTGCCAGTAGTATTTCTACACAGGGATGGGCTGAAGCTTTCTTT.

This CDR3 reads CASSDSLNYGYTF. In DNA, the CDR3 is TGTGCCAGCAGTGACTCACTGAACTATGGCTACACCTTC. The chain links TRBV6-4 to TRBJ1-2; D call uncertain. Looked up from germline, CDR1 is MRHNA and CDR2 is SNTAGT. The CDR3 extends over 13 amino acids. Trimming removed 0 bases at V and 2 bases at J, with 4 bases between.

This rearrangement joins TRBV19 to TRBJ2-1; no clear D. Germline lookup yields CDR1 LNHDA and CDR2 SQIVND (reference sequence). The CDR3 loop spans 13 amino acids. Trimming left V 3 bases short and J 3 bases short, with 6 bases between. Here the CDR3 reads CASSMTNYNEQFF. DNA of the CDR3: TGTGCCAGTAGTATGACAAACTACAATGAGCAGTTCTTC.

This chain joins TRBV5-8 and TRBJ2-7; D is unclear. Germline V lookup: CDR1 SGHTS, CDR2 YDEGEE. V lost 2 bases, J lost 2 bases, and 5 bases lay in between. The CDR3 contains 12 residues. CDR3 nucleotide sequence: TGTGCCAGCAGCTTTGGCACCTACGAGCAGTACTTC. Amino acids: CASSFGTYEQYF. Looking up the rest from reference TRBV5-8 and TRBJ2-7 gives the full variable domain: EAGVTQSPTHLIKTRGQQATLRCSPISGHTSVYWYQQALGLGLQFLLWYDEGEERNRGNFPPRFSGRQFPNYSSELNVNALELEDSALYLCASSFGTYEQYFGPGTRLTVT.

CDR3 DNA: TGCAGCGCCACCGGGGTTACTAACTATGGCTACACCTTC. This codes for CSATGVTNYGYTF. The rearrangement uses TRBV29-1 and TRBJ1-2; no reliable D call. V was shortened by 7 bases and J by 0 bases, with 12 bases between the two germline ends. The CDR3 covers 13 residues. Germline V CDR1 and CDR2: SQVTM, ANQGSEA.

V and J are TRBV7-9 and TRBJ2-1; tentatively, D is TRBD1 (5 bases). This CDR3 has 15 amino acids. Germline V gives CDR1 SEHNR, CDR2 FQNEAQ (reference sequence). The V end lost 4 bases, the J end lost 4 bases, and 14 bases lay between the germline ends. The CDR3 DNA is TGTGCCAGCAGCTCGGCGGACACCCCTTACAATGAGCAGTTCTTC. Translated, it gives CASSSADTPYNEQFF.

V and J are TRBV19 and TRBJ2-4; 10 bases agree with TRBD1. The germline CDR1 and CDR2 sequences are LNHDA and SQIVND (reference sequence). The ends lost 5 bases at V and 6 bases at J; junction bases unmatched: 13. The CDR3 is made up of 17 amino acids. The CDR3 DNA is TGTGCCAGTAGTGCAGGACAGGGGGTAGGGGATGGAAACATTCAGTACTTC. As protein: CASSAGQGVGDGNIQYF.

The J gene is TRBJ1-5, the V gene TRBV30; 10 bases are shared with TRBD1. CDR1 and CDR2 (germline): GTSNPN, SVGIG (reference sequence). The trim removed 3 bases at V and 4 bases at J, leaving 6 bases unmatched. The CDR3 spans 15 residues. For the CDR3, the DNA is TGTGCCTGGAGCCCGGGACAGGGGTGGAATCAGCCCCAGCATTTT. This translates into CAWSPGQGWNQPQHF. Together with reference TRBV30 and TRBJ1-5, the CDR3 gives the full variable domain: SQTIHQWPATLVQPVGSPLSLECTVEGTSNPNLYWYRQAAGRGLQLLFYSVGIGQISSEVPQNLSASRPQDRQFILSSKKLLLSDSGFYLCAWSPGQGWNQPQHFGDGTRLSIL.

The chain joins TRBV9 to TRBJ2-3; 7 bases fit TRBD2. The CDR3 has 14 amino acids. Trimming took 3 bases from V and 4 from J; bases not matched to a gene: 5. CDR1 SGDLS and CDR2 YYNGEE come from the germline V gene. CDR3 sequence (DNA): TGTGCCAGCAGCGGAAGACTAGCCCCAGATACGCAGTATTTT. Protein product: CASSGRLAPDTQYF.

This chain uses TRBV7-3 with TRBJ2-3; 10 nucleotides line up with TRBD2. The CDR3 runs 17 residues. With V trimmed by 5 bases and J by 5 bases, 13 bases remained unmatched. From germline, CDR1 is SGHTA and CDR2 FQGTGA. The CDR3 is CASSLSPSGGLGDTQYF. CDR3 bases: TGTGCCAGCAGCCTAAGTCCTAGCGGGGGCTTAGGAGATACGCAGTATTTT. The whole variable domain, remainder taken from reference TRBV7-3 and TRBJ2-3, is GAGVSQTPSNKVTEKGKYVELRCDPISGHTALYWYRQSLGQGPEFLIYFQGTGAADDSGLPNDRFFAVRPEGSVSTLKIQRTERGDSAVYLCASSLSPSGGLGDTQYFGPGTRLTVL.

A single count supports this clone. This chain joins TRBV11-3 and TRBJ1-5, with D perhaps matching TRBD1 (5 bases). Germline V gives CDR1 SGHNT, CDR2 YENEEA. The ends were cut back, 2 bases at V and 10 bases at J, with 12 bases in the middle. CDR3 length equals 13 residues. The chain's CDR3 is CASSLLFDSPQHF. As DNA, the CDR3 is TGTGCCAGCAGCTTACTGTTCGACAGTCCCCAGCATTTT.

V gene TRBV4-2 combines with J gene TRBJ2-7; TRBD2 matches at 11 bases. V dropped 0 bases and J dropped 4; count of bases not matched to a gene: 14. The V gene's germline CDR1 is LGHNA and CDR2 YNFKEQ. CDR3 length: 19 amino acids. DNA for the CDR3: TGTGCCAGCAGCCAAGATGCCCTAGCGGGAGGCTTCCGGGCTTACGAGCAGTACTTC. The encoded protein is CASSQDALAGGFRAYEQYF.

The DNA of the CDR3 is TGTGCCAGCAGCGACGACAGGGGTTTTGGCGGAAACACCATATATTTT. Encoded protein: CASSDDRGFGGNTIYF. The chain recombines TRBV9 with TRBJ1-3; TRBD1 matches 8 bases. The CDR3 has 16 residues. Germline loops: CDR1 SGDLS, CDR2 YYNGEE. V lost 3 bases and J lost 4; bases outside the gene matches: 9.

The chain has TRBV29-1 and TRBJ1-2, with no clear D. There are 8 residues in the CDR3. CDR1 and CDR2 from the germline V gene are SQVTM and ANQGSEA. The ends were cut back, 7 bases at V and 6 bases at J, with 3 bases in the middle. In DNA, the CDR3 is TGCAGCGCTGATGGCTACACCTTC. This codes for CSADGYTF. Filled out from reference TRBV29-1 and TRBJ1-2, the complete variable domain reads SAVISQKPSRDICQRGTSLTIQCQVDSQVTMMFWYRQQPGQSLTLIATANQGSEATYESGFVIDKFPISRPNLTFSTLTVSNMSPEDSSIYLCSADGYTFGSGTRLTVV.

This clone occurred once. The J gene is TRBJ1-3, the V gene TRBV6-5; D is possibly TRBD1 (6 bases). The germline gives CDR1 MNHEY, CDR2 SVGAGI. The V gene lost 5 bases and the J gene lost 2 bases, with 10 bases spanning the gap. This CDR3 is built from 14 residues. The CDR3 sequence: CASSKTGPGNTIYF. Here the CDR3 DNA reads TGTGCCAGCAGTAAAACAGGGCCTGGAAACACCATATATTTT.

The rearrangement uses TRBV12-5 and TRBJ2-1, with 12 bases identical to TRBD2. The CDR3 consists of 15 residues. J lost 6 bases, V lost 5 bases, and 5 bases had no gene match. Germline CDR1 is LGHNT and CDR2 is FRNRAP. For the CDR3, the DNA is TGTGCTAGTGGTACTAGCGGGGGGCCGTTCAATGAGCAGTTCTTC. It yields the protein CASGTSGGPFNEQFF.

The chain joins TRBV15 to TRBJ2-3; the match to TRBD2 covers 9 bases. V shed 3 bases, J shed 9 bases, and the junction held 4 bases outside the gene matches. Germline V gene sequence: CDR1 LNHNV, CDR2 YYDKDF (reference sequence). The CDR3 loop spans 13 amino acids. As DNA, the CDR3 is TGTGCCACCAGCAGGGAAGCGGGGGGAACGCAGTATTTT. As protein: CATSREAGGTQYF.